These 22 T cell receptor beta chains were sequenced from one sample in a study of CD8 T cells in ankylosing spondylitis. TCRdb used MiXCR to reprocess the 5' RACE reads, holding one entry per CDR3 protein. The table shows roughly 40,000 distinct CDR3 sequences, with roughly 2.5% occurring only once. The specimen was blood, either unsorted or a sorted T cell fraction (not recorded which). These receptors were obtained from a male donor with ankylosing spondylitis or in good health (not recorded which).

This clonotype was picked up many times. The chain carries TRBV9 and TRBJ1-2, with TRBD1 matching 8 bases. Losses at the gene ends were 0 bases for V and 5 bases for J; bases not matched to a gene: 6. Germline V gene sequence: CDR1 SGDLS, CDR2 YYNGEE. The CDR3 runs to 15 residues. The CDR3 loop reads CASSVGNRGRYGYTF. CDR3 bases: TGTGCCAGCAGCGTAGGGAACAGGGGGAGGTATGGCTACACCTTC.

This clonotype was counted ten times or more. CDR3 DNA sequence: TGTGCCAGCAGCGTAGCAGACGGTACACCCCTCCACTTT. The encoded protein is CASSVADGTPLHF. V gene TRBV9 combines with J gene TRBJ1-6; no firm D call. The CDR3 totals 13 residues. Trimming stripped 0 bases from V and 11 bases from J, with 9 bases between. Germline lookup yields CDR1 SGDLS and CDR2 YYNGEE.

In its sample, this clonotype was seen many times. The chain joins TRBV9 to TRBJ2-7; 8 bases align to TRBD2. CDR3 length equals 16 residues. The germline gives CDR1 SGDLS, CDR2 YYNGEE. The trim removed 0 bases at V and 1 base at J, leaving 6 bases unmatched. The CDR3 spells CASSVASGGGSYEQYF. DNA of the CDR3: TGTGCCAGCAGCGTAGCCAGCGGGGGAGGGTCCTACGAGCAGTACTTC.

This clonotype was observed many times. The CDR3 sequence is CASSVGLDSYEQYF. Written as DNA, the CDR3 is TGTGCCAGCAGCGTAGGACTAGATTCCTACGAGCAGTACTTC. The chain links TRBV9 to TRBJ2-7; possible D gene TRBD2, 6 bases. Trimming shortened V by 0 bases and J by 1 base, and 8 bases separated the two germline ends. Germline CDR1 reads SGDLS; CDR2 reads YYNGEE. The CDR3 covers 14 residues.

V and J are TRBV9 and TRBJ2-7; TRBD1 agrees at 8 bases. The germline CDR1 and CDR2 sequences are SGDLS and YYNGEE. Germline trimming cut 0 bases from V and 5 bases from J; bases unmatched to any gene: 4. CDR3 length equals 14 residues. The chain's CDR3 is CASSVAQGVDEQYF. The CDR3 DNA follows: TGTGCCAGCAGCGTAGCACAGGGGGTGGACGAGCAGTACTTC. The full variable domain, rest sourced from reference TRBV9 and TRBJ2-7, is DSGVTQTPKHLITATGQRVTLRCSPRSGDLSVYWYQQSLDQGLQFLIQYYNGEERAKGNILERFSAQQFPDLHSELNLSSLELGDSALYFCASSVAQGVDEQYFGPGTRLTVT.

The table lists this clonotype with many counts. The J gene is TRBJ2-3, the V gene TRBV9; 9 positions match TRBD2. Germline loops: CDR1 SGDLS, CDR2 YYNGEE. Germline trimming cut 2 bases from V and 3 bases from J; bases unmatched to any gene: 1. The CDR3 totals 14 residues. CDR3 sequence (DNA): TGTGCCAGCAGCGTTAGCGGGAGAACAGATACGCAGTATTTT. Protein sequence: CASSVSGRTDTQYF.

This clonotype was observed many times. The V and J genes are TRBV9 and TRBJ1-2, with 7 bases matching TRBD1. J was trimmed by 2 bases and V by 0 bases; bases with no gene match: 4. This CDR3 is built from 15 residues. Germline V gene lookup returns CDR1 SGDLS and CDR2 YYNGEE. CDR3 protein: CASSVAQGENYGYTF. CDR3 in DNA: TGTGCCAGCAGCGTAGCCCAGGGGGAGAACTATGGCTACACCTTC.

This clonotype was observed at least ten times. The chain employs TRBV9 and TRBJ2-4, with TRBD2 matching over 9 bases. The CDR3 is 17 residues long. CDR1 SGDLS and CDR2 YYNGEE come from the germline V gene. V shed 0 bases and J 5 bases; nucleotides not matched to a gene: 9. The chain's CDR3 is CASSVGGGRAGENIQYF. CDR3 DNA sequence: TGTGCCAGCAGCGTAGGAGGCGGGAGGGCCGGGGAAAACATTCAGTACTTC.

This chain connects TRBV9 to TRBJ2-1; no reliable D call. In germline, CDR1 is SGDLS, CDR2 YYNGEE. Trimming pared 3 bases from V and 4 bases from J, leaving 11 bases between. The CDR3 runs 14 residues. The CDR3 here is CASSGLWAYNEQFF. In nucleotides, the CDR3 is TGTGCCAGCAGCGGTCTCTGGGCTTACAATGAGCAGTTCTTC.

J is TRBJ2-1 and V is TRBV12-2. TRBV12-2 is given as a pseudogene. CDR3 length: 11 residues. CDR3 nucleotide sequence: TGTGCAAGTCCGGAAGTGAATGAGCAGTTCTTC. Protein product: CASPEVNEQFF.

This clonotype was recorded many times. This chain joins TRBV9 and TRBJ1-4; D perhaps matches TRBD1 (6 bases). Germline V gene sequence: CDR1 SGDLS, CDR2 YYNGEE. The CDR3 is 16 residues long. V lost 4 bases and J lost 3, with 16 bases in between. CDR3 region: CASSPSGAGANEKLFF. CDR3 sequence (DNA): TGTGCCAGCAGCCCTTCCGGGGCAGGGGCTAATGAAAAACTGTTTTTT.

This clonotype was seen only a few times. The chain has TRBV9 and TRBJ2-2; perhaps TRBD2 as D (6 bases). V lost 0 bases to trimming and J lost 2 bases, with 8 bases between them. The germline V gene encodes CDR1 SGDLS and CDR2 YYNGEE. CDR3 size: 15 residues. The CDR3 region is CASSVGDLNTGELFF. The DNA of the CDR3 is TGTGCCAGCAGCGTAGGGGACTTAAACACCGGGGAGCTGTTTTTT.

This clonotype was observed at least ten times. The gene calls are TRBV9 and TRBJ2-5, with unresolved D. Looked up from germline, CDR1 is SGDLS and CDR2 is YYNGEE. CDR3 size: 12 residues. Trimming removed 4 bases from V and 9 bases from J, with 13 bases in between. CDR3 residues: CASSFEGGPQYF. DNA for the CDR3: TGTGCCAGCAGCTTCGAAGGCGGCCCCCAGTACTTC.

V and J are TRBV9 and TRBJ2-7; D is perhaps TRBD1 or TRBD2 (5 bases each). Trimming pared 4 bases from V and 2 bases from J, leaving 13 bases between. The CDR3 extends over 14 amino acids. Germline CDR1 reads SGDLS; CDR2 reads YYNGEE. The CDR3 is CASSPPWDPYEQYF. The CDR3 coding sequence is TGTGCCAGCAGCCCCCCGTGGGACCCCTACGAGCAGTACTTC.

This clonotype was counted at least ten times. This chain uses TRBV9 with TRBJ2-3, with TRBD1 matching 10 bases. The V and J ends lost 1 base and 6 bases, in that order; junction bases with no gene match: 5. From germline, CDR1 is SGDLS and CDR2 YYNGEE. The CDR3 consists of 15 residues. The CDR3 protein is CASSVRTGGSDTQYF. CDR3 coding DNA: TGTGCCAGCAGCGTAAGGACAGGGGGTTCCGATACGCAGTATTTT.

This clonotype occurred many times. The chain links TRBV9 to TRBJ2-7, with D tentatively TRBD1 or TRBD2 (6 bases each). Germline assignment: CDR1 SGDLS and CDR2 YYNGEE. V lost 3 bases to trimming and J lost 6 bases, with 22 bases between them. The CDR3 loop spans 16 amino acids. Written as DNA, the CDR3 is TGTGCCAGCAGCGAGTCCCAGGGGCCCTACGGGGGCGAGCAGTACTTC. Protein sequence: CASSESQGPYGGEQYF.

This clonotype was seen more than once but under ten times. This chain joins TRBV9 and TRBJ2-7; 9 bases align to TRBD2. The germline V gene has CDR1 SGDLS and CDR2 YYNGEE. This CDR3 is 15 amino acids long. Losses at the gene ends were 0 bases for V and 2 bases for J; bases not matched to a gene: 3. Here the CDR3 reads CASSVGLAEPYEQYF. The CDR3, as DNA: TGTGCCAGCAGCGTAGGACTAGCGGAGCCCTACGAGCAGTACTTC.

Many counts were recorded for this clonotype. V and J are TRBV9 and TRBJ2-4; maybe TRBD1 (6 bases). The CDR3 is made up of 14 amino acids. The V gene's germline CDR1 is SGDLS and CDR2 YYNGEE. The ends were cut back, 0 bases at V and 6 bases at J, with 10 bases in the middle. The CDR3 bases are TGTGCCAGCAGCGTAGGGGCAGGGGCAAACATTCAGTACTTC. It encodes CASSVGAGANIQYF.

In its sample, this clonotype was seen many times. V gene TRBV9 combines with J gene TRBJ2-1, with D possibly being TRBD2 (6 bases). Trimming pared 4 bases from V and 2 bases from J, leaving 16 bases between. Germline lookup yields CDR1 SGDLS and CDR2 YYNGEE. The CDR3 runs 16 residues. CDR3 sequence: CASSRTGTGAYNEQFF. CDR3 nucleotide sequence: TGTGCCAGCAGCAGAACCGGGACGGGGGCCTACAATGAGCAGTTCTTC.

This clonotype was observed many times. The chain combines TRBV9 with TRBJ2-5; D possibly uses TRBD1 or TRBD2 (5 bases each). The germline CDR1 and CDR2 sequences are SGDLS and YYNGEE. V was shortened by 4 bases and J by 4 bases, with 17 bases between the two germline ends. The CDR3 is 15 amino acids. The DNA of the CDR3 is TGTGCCAGCAGCCGTGCAGAGGGCAGGGCAGAGACCCAGTACTTC. Translation: CASSRAEGRAETQYF.

There are many counts of this clonotype. The rearrangement joins TRBV9 to TRBJ1-1; D is perhaps TRBD1 (5 bases). The CDR3 covers 13 residues. The V gene's germline CDR1 is SGDLS and CDR2 YYNGEE. Trimming pared 2 bases from V and 6 bases from J, leaving 11 bases between. In DNA form, the CDR3 reads TGTGCCAGCAGCGTCGGGGGGTTTGCTGAAGCTTTCTTT. Residues: CASSVGGFAEAFF.

By sample share, this clonotype is medium-sized. The gene calls are TRBV9 and TRBJ2-3; unclear D gene. Trimming removed 8 bases at V and 1 base at J, with 8 bases between. Germline V lookup: CDR1 SGDLS, CDR2 YYNGEE. The CDR3 extends over 12 amino acids. The CDR3 here is CASNIGTDTQYF. CDR3 DNA: TGTGCCAGTAATATTGGCACAGATACGCAGTATTTT.